Listed below are T cell receptor beta chains from one sample, sequenced in a study of PD-1 blockade in classical Hodgkin lymphoma. The repertoire was sequenced with immunoSEQ multiplex PCR; TCRdb's copy has only in-frame clones and lacks some. This sample has about 13,000 clones, with about 82% found just once. The sample was peripheral blood mononuclear cells (PBMCs), taken before the fourth cycle of nivolumab. The receptor source for this set is a human donor with classical Hodgkin lymphoma. Each CDR3 is given with its conserved first and last residue. Each record gives: clone size, J gene, CDR3 length, V gene, D gene, CDR3 protein, CDR3 DNA. The D gene is left open where the match is weak. The size field is filled for only some rows; it gives once, few, many or a size class.

>few|TRBJ1-1|12|TRBV29-1|.
CSAYTGGAEAFF
TGCAGCGCATATACAGGAGGGGCTGAAGCTTTCTTT
>.|TRBJ2-3|14|TRBV4-3|.
CASSRKTSTDTQYF
TGCGCCAGCAGCCGCAAGACTAGCACAGATACGCAGTATTTT
>.|TRBJ1-4|13|TRBV5-1|.
CASKGGGVEKLFF
TGCGCCAGCAAGGGAGGTGGGGTTGAAAAACTGTTTTTT
>once|TRBJ1-1|14|TRBV4-3|.
CASSQDWQGTEAFF
TGCGCCAGCAGCCAAGACTGGCAGGGGACTGAAGCTTTCTTT
>.|TRBJ2-1|15|TRBV4-2|TRBD2
CASSQGSGTSNEQFF
TGTGCCAGCAGCCAGGGGTCCGGGACTAGCAATGAGCAGTTCTTC
>.|TRBJ1-4|15|TRBV6-5|.
CASSYSGATNEKLFF
TGTGCCAGCAGTTACTCAGGTGCAACTAATGAAAAACTGTTTTTT
>.|TRBJ2-5|14|TRBV5-4|.
CASSPRRLGETQYF
TGTGCCAGCAGCCCCCGTAGACTAGGCGAGACCCAGTACTTC
>.|TRBJ1-2|12|TRBV7-9|.
CASSPRTAGYTF
TGTGCCAGCAGCCCGCGGACGGCCGGCTACACCTTC
>.|TRBJ1-1|16|TRBV5-4|.
CASSLFGGVMNTEAFF
TGTGCCAGCAGCCTCTTCGGGGGGGTAATGAACACTGAAGCTTTCTTT
>few|TRBJ1-6|14|TRBV19|.
CASRDTAVWSPLHF
TGTGCCAGTAGGGACACAGCCGTATGGTCACCCCTCCACTTT
>.|TRBJ2-7|15|TRBV7-9|.
CASSLVRGTLREQYF
TGTGCCAGCAGCTTAGTTCGCGGGACACTCAGGGAGCAGTACTTC
>once|TRBJ2-4|14|TRBV2|TRBD1
CASGTEWDKNIQYF
TGTGCCAGCGGGACAGAATGGGACAAAAACATTCAGTACTTC
>.|TRBJ2-1|14|TRBV10-1|.
CASKGPSPEDEQFF
TGCGCCAGCAAGGGACCCAGTCCAGAAGATGAGCAGTTCTTC
>.|TRBJ1-1|14|TRBV19|.
CASSSDIRNTEAFF
TGTGCCAGTAGTAGCGACATACGGAACACTGAAGCTTTCTTT
>.|TRBJ1-1|13|TRBV27|.
CASSLGRSSEAFF
TGTGCCAGCAGTTTGGGTAGGAGCTCGGAAGCTTTCTTT
>.|TRBJ1-1|15|TRBV6-1|.
CASRRTASKTPEAFF
TGTGCCAGCAGGCGAACCGCCTCAAAGACCCCCGAAGCTTTCTTT
>.|TRBJ2-1|15|TRBV9|.
CASGDSGTAYNEQFF
TGTGCCAGCGGGGACTCGGGGACAGCATACAATGAGCAGTTCTTC
>.|TRBJ1-6|15|TRBV9|.
CASGQEEGLGSPLHF
TGTGCCAGCGGGCAAGAGGAGGGGCTCGGGTCACCCCTCCACTTT
>.|TRBJ1-1|16|TRBV18|.
CASSPQSLQGNTEAFF
TGTGCCAGCTCACCACAATCTCTACAGGGGAACACTGAAGCTTTCTTT
>.|TRBJ1-6|14|TRBV14|.
CASSQGQYNSPLHF
TGTGCCAGCAGCCAAGGCCAGTATAATTCACCCCTCCACTTT
>.|TRBJ2-3|13|TRBV7-3|.
CASSRRTTDTQYF
TGTGCCAGCAGCCGGCGCACTACAGATACGCAGTATTTT
>.|TRBJ1-2|15|TRBV13|.
CASSDSEQGNYGYTF
TGTGCCAGCAGTGACTCGGAGCAGGGGAACTATGGCTACACCTTC
>.|TRBJ2-5|16|TRBV5-4|TRBD2
CASSFGGGNDQETQYF
TGTGCCAGCAGCTTCGGGGGGGGCAACGACCAAGAGACCCAGTACTTC
>.|TRBJ1-2|12|TRBV6-5|.
CASKKEDYGYTF
TGTGCCAGCAAAAAGGAAGACTATGGCTACACCTTC
>.|TRBJ2-5|16|TRBV6-5|TRBD2
CASSYSTAGGRETQYF
TGTGCCAGCAGTTACTCGACAGCGGGGGGAAGGGAGACCCAGTACTTC
>few|TRBJ2-3|13|TRBV7-9|.
CASSLGGTDTQYF
TGTGCCAGCAGCTTAGGGGGAACAGATACGCAGTATTTT
>.|TRBJ1-1|15|TRBV5-6|.
CASSLAGDPWSEAFF
TGTGCCAGCAGCTTGGCCGGGGATCCGTGGTCTGAAGCTTTCTTT
>.|TRBJ1-4|16|TRBV15|.
CATSRARLIMNEKLFF
TGTGCCACCAGCAGAGCTAGACTGATTATGAATGAAAAACTGTTTTTT
>.|TRBJ1-1|16|TRBV19|.
CASRPPGSRLNTEAFF
TGTGCCAGTAGACCCCCCGGCAGCAGACTTAACACTGAAGCTTTCTTT
>.|TRBJ1-1|18|TRBV6-1|.
CASSEEGLGRLTNTEAFF
TGTGCCAGCAGTGAAGAAGGATTGGGTCGGCTGACAAACACTGAAGCTTTCTTT
>.|TRBJ2-7|15|TRBV4-3|TRBD1
CASSRLGQGPYEQYF
TGCGCCAGCAGCCGTCTGGGACAGGGCCCCTACGAGCAGTACTTC
>.|TRBJ1-5|13|TRBV28|.
CASIYRVGQPQHF
TGTGCCAGCATCTACAGGGTTGGTCAGCCCCAGCATTTT
>.|TRBJ2-2|17|TRBV19|TRBD2
CASSMGLAGVNTGELFF
TGTGCCAGTAGTATGGGACTAGCGGGGGTGAACACCGGGGAGCTGTTTTTT
>.|TRBJ1-1|13|TRBV7-6|.
CASSLQGYTEAFF
TGTGCCAGCAGCTTACAGGGGTACACTGAAGCTTTCTTT
>.|TRBJ1-1|12|TRBV11-1|.
CASSSGDTEAFF
TGTGCCAGCAGCTCAGGGGACACTGAAGCTTTCTTT
>.|TRBJ2-7|12|TRBV21-1|.
CASRSGPYEQYF
TGTGCCAGCAGAAGCGGTCCCTACGAGCAGTACTTC
>.|TRBJ1-1|14|TRBV2|TRBD1
CASSDWTGITEAFF
TGTGCCAGCAGTGATTGGACAGGGATCACTGAAGCTTTCTTT
>.|TRBJ2-7|16|TRBV27|TRBD1
CASSHRRDRIFYEQYF
TGTGCCAGCAGTCACCGCCGGGACAGGATCTTCTACGAGCAGTACTTC
>few|TRBJ2-3|17|TRBV9|.
CASSATGLSASADTQYF
TGTGCCAGCAGCGCCACGGGACTTTCGGCAAGCGCAGATACGCAGTATTTT
>once|TRBJ1-6|15|TRBV7-2|TRBD1
CASSSGDRGNSPLHF
TGTGCCAGCAGTTCGGGGGACAGGGGTAATTCACCCCTCCACTTT
>.|TRBJ2-7|15|TRBV7-9|.
CASSQGSREVYEQYF
TGTGCCAGCAGCCAAGGAAGCAGGGAGGTCTACGAGCAGTACTTC
>.|TRBJ2-7|15|TRBV6-5|TRBD1
CASRQGTGDVGEQYF
TGTGCCAGCAGACAAGGGACAGGGGACGTTGGCGAGCAGTACTTC
>.|TRBJ2-1|14|TRBV27|.
CASHSGSVNNEQFF
TGTGCCAGCCATTCGGGGTCGGTGAACAATGAGCAGTTCTTC